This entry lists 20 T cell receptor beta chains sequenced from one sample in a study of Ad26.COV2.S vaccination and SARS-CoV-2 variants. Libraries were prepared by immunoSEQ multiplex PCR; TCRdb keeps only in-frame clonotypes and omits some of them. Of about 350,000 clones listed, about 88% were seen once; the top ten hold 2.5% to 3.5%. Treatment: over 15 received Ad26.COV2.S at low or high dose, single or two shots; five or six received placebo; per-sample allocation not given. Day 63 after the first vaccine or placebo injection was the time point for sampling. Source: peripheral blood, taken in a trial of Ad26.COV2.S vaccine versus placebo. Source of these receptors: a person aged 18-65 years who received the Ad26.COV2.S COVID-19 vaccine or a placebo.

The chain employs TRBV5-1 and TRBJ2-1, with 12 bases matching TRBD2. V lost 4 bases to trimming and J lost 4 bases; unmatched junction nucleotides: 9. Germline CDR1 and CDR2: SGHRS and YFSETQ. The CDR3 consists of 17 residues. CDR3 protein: CASSTGLAGRYYNEQFF. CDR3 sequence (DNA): TGCGCCAGCAGCACCGGACTAGCGGGAAGGTATTACAATGAGCAGTTCTTC.

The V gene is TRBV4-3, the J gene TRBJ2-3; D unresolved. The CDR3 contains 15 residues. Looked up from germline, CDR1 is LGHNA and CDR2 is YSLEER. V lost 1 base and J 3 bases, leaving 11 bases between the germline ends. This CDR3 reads CASSQALFKTDTQYF. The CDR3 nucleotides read TGCGCCAGCAGCCAAGCCCTTTTTAAGACAGATACGCAGTATTTT.

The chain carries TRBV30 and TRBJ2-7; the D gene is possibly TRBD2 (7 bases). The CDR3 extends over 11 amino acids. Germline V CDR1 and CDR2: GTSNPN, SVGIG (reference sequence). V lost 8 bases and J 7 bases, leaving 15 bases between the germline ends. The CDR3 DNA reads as TGTGCCGGGACCGGGGGGCTGGAGCAGTACTTC. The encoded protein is CAGTGGLEQYF.

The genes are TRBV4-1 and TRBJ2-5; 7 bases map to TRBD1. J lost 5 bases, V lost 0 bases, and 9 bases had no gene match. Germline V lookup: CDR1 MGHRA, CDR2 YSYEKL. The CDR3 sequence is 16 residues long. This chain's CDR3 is CASSQDKGQRGETQYF. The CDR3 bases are TGCGCCAGCAGCCAAGACAAGGGACAGAGAGGCGAGACCCAGTACTTC.

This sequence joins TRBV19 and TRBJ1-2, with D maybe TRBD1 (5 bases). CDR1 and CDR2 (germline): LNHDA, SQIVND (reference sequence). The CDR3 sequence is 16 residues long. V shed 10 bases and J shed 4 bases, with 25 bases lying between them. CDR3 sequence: CATSPSGLPSLYGYTF. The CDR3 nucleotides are TGTGCCACCTCCCCTTCGGGACTCCCTTCCCTCTATGGCTACACCTTC.

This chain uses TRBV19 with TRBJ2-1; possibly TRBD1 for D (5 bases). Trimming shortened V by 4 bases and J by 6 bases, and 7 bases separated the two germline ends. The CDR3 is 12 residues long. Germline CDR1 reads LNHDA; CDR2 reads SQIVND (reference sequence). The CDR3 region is CASSTGINEQFF. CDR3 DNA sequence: TGTGCCAGTAGTACAGGGATCAATGAGCAGTTCTTC.

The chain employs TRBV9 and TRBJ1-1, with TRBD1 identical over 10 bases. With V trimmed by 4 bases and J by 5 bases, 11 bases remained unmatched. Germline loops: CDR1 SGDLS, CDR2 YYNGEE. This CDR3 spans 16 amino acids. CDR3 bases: TGTGCCAGCAGCTCTAGGGTAGGGGACAGGGGTACTGAAGCTTTCTTT. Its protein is CASSSRVGDRGTEAFF.

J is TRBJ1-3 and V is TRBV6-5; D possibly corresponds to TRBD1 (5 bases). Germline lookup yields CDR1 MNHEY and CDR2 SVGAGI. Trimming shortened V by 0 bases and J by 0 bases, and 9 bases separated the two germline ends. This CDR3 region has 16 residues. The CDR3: CASSYSGPFSGNTIYF. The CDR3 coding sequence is TGTGCCAGCAGTTACTCGGGGCCTTTCTCTGGAAACACCATATATTTT.

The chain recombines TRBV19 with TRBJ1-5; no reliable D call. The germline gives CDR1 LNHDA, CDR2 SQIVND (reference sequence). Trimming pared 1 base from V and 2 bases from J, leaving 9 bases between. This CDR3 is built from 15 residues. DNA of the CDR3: TGTGCCAGTAGTATAGTTTCCCTTGGCAATCAGCCCCAGCATTTT. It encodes CASSIVSLGNQPQHF.

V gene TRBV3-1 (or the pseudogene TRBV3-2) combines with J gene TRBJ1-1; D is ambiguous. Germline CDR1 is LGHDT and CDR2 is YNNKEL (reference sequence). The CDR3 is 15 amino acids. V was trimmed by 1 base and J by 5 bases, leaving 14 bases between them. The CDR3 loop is CASSQGEGGKTEAFF. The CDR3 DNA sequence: TGTGCCAGCAGCCAAGGCGAGGGAGGAAAGACTGAAGCTTTCTTT.

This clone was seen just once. This chain's CDR3 is CAWSVWGQGTSYEQYF. The CDR3 nucleotides read TGTGCCTGGAGTGTATGGGGCCAGGGGACCTCCTACGAGCAGTACTTC. This chain connects TRBV30 to TRBJ2-7, with D possibly matching TRBD1 (6 bases). V was trimmed by 0 bases and J by 0 bases, leaving 15 bases between them. CDR1 and CDR2 from the germline V gene are GTSNPN and SVGIG (reference sequence). The CDR3 runs to 16 residues.

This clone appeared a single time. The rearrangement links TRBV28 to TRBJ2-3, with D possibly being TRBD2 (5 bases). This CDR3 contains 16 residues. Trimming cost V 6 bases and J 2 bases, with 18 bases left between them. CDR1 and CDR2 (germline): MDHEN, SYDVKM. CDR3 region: CASSSQTRRPTDTQYF. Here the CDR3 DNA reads TGTGCCAGCAGCTCCCAGACTCGGAGGCCCACAGATACGCAGTATTTT.

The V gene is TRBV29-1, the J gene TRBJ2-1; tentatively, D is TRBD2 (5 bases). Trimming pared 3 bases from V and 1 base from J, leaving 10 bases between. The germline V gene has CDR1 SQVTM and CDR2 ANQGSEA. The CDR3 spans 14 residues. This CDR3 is CSVDEGMSYNEQFF. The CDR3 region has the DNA TGCAGCGTTGATGAGGGAATGTCCTACAATGAGCAGTTCTTC.

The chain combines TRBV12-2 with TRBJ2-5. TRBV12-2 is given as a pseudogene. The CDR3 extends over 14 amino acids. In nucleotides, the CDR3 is TGTGCAAGTCGCGTCGGCGGACGAGCGGAGACCCAGTACTTC. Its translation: CASRVGGRAETQYF.

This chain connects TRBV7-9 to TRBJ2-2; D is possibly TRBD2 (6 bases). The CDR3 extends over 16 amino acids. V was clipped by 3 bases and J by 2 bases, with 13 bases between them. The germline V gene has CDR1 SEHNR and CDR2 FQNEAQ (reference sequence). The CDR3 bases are TGTGCCAGCAGCTTTTACGGGAGTCTTAACACCGGGGAGCTGTTTTTT. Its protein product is CASSFYGSLNTGELFF.

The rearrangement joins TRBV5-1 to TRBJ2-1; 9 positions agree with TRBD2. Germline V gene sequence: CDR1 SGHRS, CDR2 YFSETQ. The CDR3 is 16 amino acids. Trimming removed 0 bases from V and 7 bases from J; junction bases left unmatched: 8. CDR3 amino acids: CASSLELAGGLNEQFF. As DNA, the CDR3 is TGCGCCAGCAGCTTGGAATTGGCGGGAGGGCTTAATGAGCAGTTCTTC.

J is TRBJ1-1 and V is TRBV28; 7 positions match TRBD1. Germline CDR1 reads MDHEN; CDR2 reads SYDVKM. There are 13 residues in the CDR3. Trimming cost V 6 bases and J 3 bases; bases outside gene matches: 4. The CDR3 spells CASRPGGYTEAFF. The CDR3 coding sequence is TGTGCCAGCAGGCCAGGGGGGTACACTGAAGCTTTCTTT.

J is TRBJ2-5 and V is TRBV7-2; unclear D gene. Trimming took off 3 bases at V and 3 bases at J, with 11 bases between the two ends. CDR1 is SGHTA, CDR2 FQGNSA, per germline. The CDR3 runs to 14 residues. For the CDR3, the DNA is TGTGCCAGCAGCTTGTCAAACGGTAAAGAGACCCAGTACTTC. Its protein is CASSLSNGKETQYF. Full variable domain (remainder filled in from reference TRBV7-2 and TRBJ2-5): GAGVSQSPSNKVTEKGKDVELRCDPISGHTALYWYRQSLGQGLEFLIYFQGNSAPDKSGLPSDRFSAERTGGSVSTLTIQRTQQEDSAVYLCASSLSNGKETQYFGPGTRLLVL.

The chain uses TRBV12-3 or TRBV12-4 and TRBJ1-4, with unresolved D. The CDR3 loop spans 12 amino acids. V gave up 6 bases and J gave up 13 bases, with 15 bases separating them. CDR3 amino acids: CASSLTPVRLFF. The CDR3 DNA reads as TGTGCCAGCAGCCTTACCCCTGTGAGACTGTTTTTT.

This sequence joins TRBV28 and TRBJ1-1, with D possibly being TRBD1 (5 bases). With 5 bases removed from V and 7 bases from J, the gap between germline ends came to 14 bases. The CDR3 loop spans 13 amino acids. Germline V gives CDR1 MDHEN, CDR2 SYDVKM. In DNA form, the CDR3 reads TGTGCCAGCAGTCCTACAGGATGGGGTGAAGCTTTCTTT. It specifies CASSPTGWGEAFF.